A selection of T cell receptor beta chains follows, all from one sample in a study of blood T cell repertoires in COVID-19. Sequenced by immunoSEQ multiplex PCR; TCRdb stores in-frame clones only, minus some. Among roughly 420,000 clones listed, around nine tenths were seen once. Sequences were obtained from PBMCs or T cells enriched from blood (not recorded which). These receptors originate from a young woman with acute COVID-19. Both conserved end residues are part of each CDR3. The D gene is left open where the match is weak. Clone size is not always given. Where it is, it says once, few, many or a class for expanded clones.

D gene: .
V gene: TRBV19
J gene: TRBJ2-1
clone size: .
CDR3 protein: CASSIGTPTYNEQFF
CDR3 DNA: TGTGCCAGTAGTATCGGGACTCCTACCTACAATGAGCAGTTCTTC

D gene: .
V gene: TRBV5-4
J gene: TRBJ1-2
clone size: .
CDR3 protein: CASSLWLGLGPGYTF
CDR3 DNA: TGTGCCAGCAGCTTGTGGTTGGGACTTGGTCCTGGCTACACCTTC

D gene: TRBD1
V gene: TRBV5-6
J gene: TRBJ1-5
clone size: .
CDR3 protein: CASSLDRGDNQPQHF
CDR3 DNA: TGTGCCAGCAGCTTGGACAGGGGAGACAATCAGCCCCAGCATTTT

D gene: .
V gene: TRBV21-1
J gene: TRBJ2-7
clone size: .
CDR3 protein: CASSKVVPSGGYEQYF
CDR3 DNA: TGTGCCAGCAGCAAAGTGGTTCCTAGCGGGGGGTACGAGCAGTACTTC

D gene: .
V gene: TRBV5-1
J gene: TRBJ1-1
clone size: .
CDR3 protein: CASSPSIGEGSEAFF
CDR3 DNA: TGCGCCAGCAGCCCTTCGATAGGGGAGGGTTCTGAAGCTTTCTTT

D gene: .
V gene: TRBV25-1
J gene: TRBJ2-3
clone size: .
CDR3 protein: CASSESTASGRDTQYF
CDR3 DNA: TGTGCCAGCAGTGAATCGACAGCGTCAGGGAGGGATACGCAGTATTTT

D gene: .
V gene: TRBV10-2
J gene: TRBJ2-1
clone size: .
CDR3 protein: CASSAEGGSSSYNEQFF
CDR3 DNA: TGCGCCAGCAGCGCTGAGGGGGGGTCAAGCTCCTACAATGAGCAGTTCTTC

D gene: .
V gene: TRBV20-1
J gene: TRBJ2-1
clone size: .
CDR3 protein: CSASGSSDKSSYNEQFF
CDR3 DNA: TGCAGTGCTAGTGGGTCGAGCGATAAGAGCTCCTACAATGAGCAGTTCTTC

D gene: .
V gene: TRBV4-1
J gene: TRBJ2-7
clone size: .
CDR3 protein: CASSQLDSYEQYF
CDR3 DNA: TGCGCCAGCAGCCAACTGGACAGCTACGAGCAGTACTTC

D gene: .
V gene: TRBV7-3
J gene: TRBJ2-3
clone size: .
CDR3 protein: CASSLLGADTQYF
CDR3 DNA: TGTGCCAGCAGCTTGTTAGGAGCAGATACGCAGTATTTT

D gene: .
V gene: TRBV29-1
J gene: TRBJ2-2
clone size: .
CDR3 protein: CSVEQGTTGELFF
CDR3 DNA: TGCAGCGTTGAACAGGGGACCACCGGGGAGCTGTTTTTT

D gene: TRBD2
V gene: TRBV6-4
J gene: TRBJ2-3
clone size: .
CDR3 protein: CASSLAASTDTQYF
CDR3 DNA: TGTGCCAGCAGTCTAGCGGCTAGCACAGATACGCAGTATTTT

D gene: TRBD1
V gene: TRBV10-3
J gene: TRBJ2-3
clone size: .
CDR3 protein: CAISDWGTGVSADTQYF
CDR3 DNA: TGTGCCATCAGTGATTGGGGGACAGGGGTAAGCGCAGATACGCAGTATTTT

D gene: TRBD2
V gene: TRBV12-3/TRBV12-4
J gene: TRBJ2-3
clone size: .
CDR3 protein: CASGGGTDTQYF
CDR3 DNA: TGTGCCAGCGGGGGAGGGACAGATACGCAGTATTTT

D gene: TRBD2
V gene: TRBV12-5
J gene: TRBJ2-7
clone size: .
CDR3 protein: CASGLGLAGGEQYF
CDR3 DNA: TGTGCTAGTGGTTTGGGACTAGCGGGGGGAGAGCAGTACTTC

D gene: .
V gene: TRBV5-1
J gene: TRBJ1-1
clone size: .
CDR3 protein: CASSLQGSATEAFF
CDR3 DNA: TGCGCCAGCAGCTTGCAGGGGTCCGCCACTGAAGCTTTCTTT

D gene: TRBD1
V gene: TRBV18
J gene: TRBJ1-1
clone size: few
CDR3 protein: CASSPGGTGSFGAFF
CDR3 DNA: TGTGCCAGCTCACCGGGGGGGACAGGGTCGTTTGGTGCTTTCTTT

D gene: .
V gene: TRBV18
J gene: TRBJ1-2
clone size: .
CDR3 protein: CASSPPGAVYGYTF
CDR3 DNA: TGTGCCAGCTCACCACCGGGAGCCGTCTATGGCTACACCTTC

D gene: .
V gene: TRBV9
J gene: TRBJ2-3
clone size: .
CDR3 protein: CASSPPAAGLNTQYF
CDR3 DNA: TGTGCCAGCAGCCCACCTGCGGCGGGGCTAAATACGCAGTATTTT

D gene: TRBD1
V gene: TRBV2
J gene: TRBJ2-7
clone size: .
CDR3 protein: CASSDVGRTGDPYEQYF
CDR3 DNA: TGTGCCAGCAGTGACGTGGGTCGGACAGGGGATCCCTACGAGCAGTACTTC

D gene: .
V gene: TRBV19
J gene: TRBJ2-3
clone size: .
CDR3 protein: CASSISGLQSTDTQYF
CDR3 DNA: TGTGCCAGTAGTATTTCGGGACTCCAGAGCACAGATACGCAGTATTTT

D gene: .
V gene: TRBV9
J gene: TRBJ1-1
clone size: .
CDR3 protein: CASMPRGAGSTEAFF
CDR3 DNA: TGTGCCAGCATGCCCCGCGGGGCTGGGAGCACTGAAGCTTTCTTT

D gene: TRBD2
V gene: TRBV5-1
J gene: TRBJ2-1
clone size: .
CDR3 protein: CASSTNGGASYNEQFF
CDR3 DNA: TGCGCCAGCAGCACAAACGGGGGGGCCTCCTACAATGAGCAGTTCTTC

D gene: .
V gene: TRBV2
J gene: TRBJ1-2
clone size: .
CDR3 protein: CASTIQGVDYGYTF
CDR3 DNA: TGTGCCAGCACTATTCAGGGTGTGGACTATGGCTACACCTTC

D gene: .
V gene: TRBV4-3
J gene: TRBJ2-3
clone size: .
CDR3 protein: CASSGQSTDTQYF
CDR3 DNA: TGCGCCAGCAGCGGCCAGAGCACAGATACGCAGTATTTT

D gene: TRBD1
V gene: TRBV6-5
J gene: TRBJ1-6
clone size: few
CDR3 protein: CASSYPRTGRTSPLHF
CDR3 DNA: TGTGCCAGCAGTTACCCGAGGACAGGGCGAACATCACCCCTCCACTTT

D gene: .
V gene: TRBV9
J gene: TRBJ1-3
clone size: .
CDR3 protein: CASSVGASGNTIYF
CDR3 DNA: TGTGCCAGCAGCGTGGGAGCCTCTGGAAACACCATATATTTT

D gene: .
V gene: TRBV4-1
J gene: TRBJ1-6
clone size: once
CDR3 protein: CASSQVPGTEYNSPLHF
CDR3 DNA: TGCGCCAGCAGCCAAGTCCCGGGGACTGAATATAATTCACCCCTCCACTTT

D gene: .
V gene: TRBV9
J gene: TRBJ1-1
clone size: .
CDR3 protein: CASSVGSHSTEAFF
CDR3 DNA: TGTGCCAGCAGCGTAGGGTCCCACTCCACTGAAGCTTTCTTT

D gene: TRBD1
V gene: TRBV7-9
J gene: TRBJ1-1
clone size: .
CDR3 protein: CAYARGQLNTEAFF
CDR3 DNA: TGTGCCTACGCCCGGGGACAGCTTAACACTGAAGCTTTCTTT

D gene: .
V gene: TRBV28
J gene: TRBJ1-3
clone size: .
CDR3 protein: CASSPAGTLRNTIYF
CDR3 DNA: TGTGCCAGCAGCCCAGCAGGGACACTTAGAAACACCATATATTTT

D gene: .
V gene: TRBV19
J gene: TRBJ1-1
clone size: .
CDR3 protein: CASSIEGGTEAFF
CDR3 DNA: TGTGCCAGTAGTATAGAAGGGGGCACTGAAGCTTTCTTT

D gene: TRBD1
V gene: TRBV30
J gene: TRBJ1-2
clone size: few
CDR3 protein: CAWNQGGQGYGYTF
CDR3 DNA: TGTGCCTGGAATCAGGGGGGACAGGGATATGGCTACACCTTC

D gene: TRBD2
V gene: TRBV24-1
J gene: TRBJ2-2
clone size: .
CDR3 protein: CATSRPPSGGAGELFF
CDR3 DNA: TGTGCCACCAGTCGTCCCCCTAGCGGGGGGGCCGGGGAGCTGTTTTTT

D gene: TRBD1
V gene: TRBV11-2
J gene: TRBJ1-1
clone size: .
CDR3 protein: CASSLSQGSAAFF
CDR3 DNA: TGTGCCAGCAGCCTATCACAGGGGTCAGCAGCTTTCTTT

D gene: TRBD1
V gene: TRBV9
J gene: TRBJ2-6
clone size: .
CDR3 protein: CASSAWGQGGGANVLTF
CDR3 DNA: TGTGCCAGCAGCGCGTGGGGACAGGGAGGTGGGGCCAACGTCCTGACTTTC

D gene: .
V gene: TRBV5-1
J gene: TRBJ2-7
clone size: .
CDR3 protein: CASSLVEGLRYEQYF
CDR3 DNA: TGCGCCAGCAGCTTGGTGGAGGGGTTACGCTACGAGCAGTACTTC

D gene: TRBD1
V gene: TRBV7-9
J gene: TRBJ2-6
clone size: .
CDR3 protein: CASRSKPRDRETGANVLTF
CDR3 DNA: TGTGCCAGCAGATCCAAGCCCCGGGACAGGGAAACCGGGGCCAACGTCCTGACTTTC

D gene: .
V gene: TRBV9
J gene: TRBJ1-6
clone size: .
CDR3 protein: CASSGTSSYNSPLHF
CDR3 DNA: TGTGCCAGCAGCGGAACAAGCTCCTATAATTCACCCCTCCACTTT

D gene: .
V gene: TRBV5-6
J gene: TRBJ1-1
clone size: .
CDR3 protein: CASRGLGLEAFF
CDR3 DNA: TGTGCCAGCAGGGGACTTGGGCTAGAAGCTTTCTTT

D gene: TRBD1
V gene: TRBV6-4
J gene: TRBJ2-2
clone size: .
CDR3 protein: CASRTEDRETGELFF
CDR3 DNA: TGTGCCAGCAGAACTGAGGACAGGGAAACCGGGGAGCTGTTTTTT